This T cell receptor (beta chain) appears in the sequencing data of a study of T cell responses to AZD1222 COVID-19 vaccine. Clones were sequenced by immunoSEQ multiplex PCR, and TCRdb holds only the in-frame ones, with some missing. The sample lists tens of thousands of clones; about 84% were seen once. V was pared by 5 bases and J by 5 bases, with 4 bases of the junction left unmatched. CDR1 is SGHTA, CDR2 FQGNSA, per germline. This CDR3 is built from 14 residues. About this clone: Its specificity is unknown.

General study findings and limits: Donors were mostly white British, more females; clonal diversity possibly underestimated. Repertoires were obtained only post-peak T cell response.

The sequence was collected from an adult in good health. The J gene is TRBJ2-7, the V gene TRBV7-2; 12 bases match TRBD2. The material sequenced was peripheral blood, taken on day 0 of AZD1222 vaccination. The CDR3 DNA reads TGTGCCAGCAGCCATGGACTAGCGGGAAACGAGCAGTACTTC. It is translated as CASSHGLAGNEQYF.